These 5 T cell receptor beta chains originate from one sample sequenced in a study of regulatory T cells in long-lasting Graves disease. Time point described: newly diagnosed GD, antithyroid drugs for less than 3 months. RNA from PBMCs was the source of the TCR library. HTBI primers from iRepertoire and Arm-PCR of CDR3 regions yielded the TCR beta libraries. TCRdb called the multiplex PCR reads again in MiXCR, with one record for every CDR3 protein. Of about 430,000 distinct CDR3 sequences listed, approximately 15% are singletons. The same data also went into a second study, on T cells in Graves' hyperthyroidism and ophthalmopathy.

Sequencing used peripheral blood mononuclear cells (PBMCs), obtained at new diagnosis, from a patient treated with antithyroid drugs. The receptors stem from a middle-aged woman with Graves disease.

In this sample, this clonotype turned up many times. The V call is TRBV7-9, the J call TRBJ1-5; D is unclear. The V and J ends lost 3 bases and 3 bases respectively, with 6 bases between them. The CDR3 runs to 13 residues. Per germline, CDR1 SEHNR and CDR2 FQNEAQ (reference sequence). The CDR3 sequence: CASSLRDNQPQHF. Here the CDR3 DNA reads TGTGCCAGCAGCTTGAGGGACAATCAGCCCCAGCATTTT. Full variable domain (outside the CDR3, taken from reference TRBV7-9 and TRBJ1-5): DTGVSQNPRHKITKRGQNVTFRCDPISEHNRLYWYRQTLGQGPEFLTYFQNEAQLEKSRLLSDRFSAERPKGSFSTLEIQRTEQGDSAMYLCASSLRDNQPQHFGDGTRLSIL.

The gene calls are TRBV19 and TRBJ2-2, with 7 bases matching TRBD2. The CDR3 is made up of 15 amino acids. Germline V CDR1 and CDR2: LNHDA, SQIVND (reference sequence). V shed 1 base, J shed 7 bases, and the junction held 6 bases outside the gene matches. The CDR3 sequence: CASSIGGSVVGELFF. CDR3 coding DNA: TGTGCCAGTAGTATAGGCGGGAGTGTGGTCGGGGAGCTGTTTTTT.

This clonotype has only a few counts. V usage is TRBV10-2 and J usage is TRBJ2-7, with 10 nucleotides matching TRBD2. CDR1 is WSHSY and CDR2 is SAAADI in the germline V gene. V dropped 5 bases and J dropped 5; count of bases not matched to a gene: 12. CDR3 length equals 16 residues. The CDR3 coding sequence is TGCGCCAGCAGTAGCGGACTAGCGGAAGGGTTCCACGAGCAGTACTTC. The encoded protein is CASSSGLAEGFHEQYF.

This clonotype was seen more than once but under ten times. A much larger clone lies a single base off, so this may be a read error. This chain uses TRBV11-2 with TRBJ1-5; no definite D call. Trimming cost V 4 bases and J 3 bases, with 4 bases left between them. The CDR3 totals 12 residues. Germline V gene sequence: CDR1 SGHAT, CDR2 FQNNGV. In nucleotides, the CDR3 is TGTGCCAGCAGCTCGATCAATCAGCCCCAGCATTTT. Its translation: CASSSINQPQHF.

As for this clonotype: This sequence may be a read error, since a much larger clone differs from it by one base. CDR3 amino acids: CASSDGVSYEQYF. Here the CDR3 DNA reads TGTGCCAGCAGTGACGGCGTTTCCTACGAGCAGTACTTC. The V call is TRBV28, the J call TRBJ2-7; no clear D. This CDR3 is built from 13 residues. Germline loops: CDR1 MDHEN, CDR2 SYDVKM. Trimming removed 5 bases from V and 1 base from J, with 9 bases in between.